This TCR beta chain was recorded in a study of blood T cell repertoires in COVID-19. Study-wide context: Samples taken during acute and convalescent COVID-19 were collected in the United States, Italy and Spain. In each case, the material was cDNA or gDNA derived from T cells, B-cell-depleted T cells, or PBMCs.

CDR1 is MGHRA and CDR2 is YSYEKL in the germline V gene. Trimming took 2 bases from V and 7 from J; bases not matched to a gene: 1. The CDR3 spans 13 residues. Study processing details: Estimation of nucleated cell counts was performed using reference gene primer amplification. TCRdb's copy holds only in-frame clones and misses some; the assay was immunoSEQ multiplex PCR. The V and J calls and clone size come from that table; D and trimming were worked out from the DNA. The sample yields approximately 200,000 clones, about 85% seen once. The origin of this receptor is a woman in her sixties who had recovered from COVID-19. The sequenced sample consisted of peripheral blood. This chain connects TRBV4-1 to TRBJ2-5; 10 bases map to TRBD2. The CDR3 loop reads CASSQSSGGTQYF. The CDR3 bases are TGCGCCAGCAGCCAATCTAGCGGGGGGACCCAGTACTTC.